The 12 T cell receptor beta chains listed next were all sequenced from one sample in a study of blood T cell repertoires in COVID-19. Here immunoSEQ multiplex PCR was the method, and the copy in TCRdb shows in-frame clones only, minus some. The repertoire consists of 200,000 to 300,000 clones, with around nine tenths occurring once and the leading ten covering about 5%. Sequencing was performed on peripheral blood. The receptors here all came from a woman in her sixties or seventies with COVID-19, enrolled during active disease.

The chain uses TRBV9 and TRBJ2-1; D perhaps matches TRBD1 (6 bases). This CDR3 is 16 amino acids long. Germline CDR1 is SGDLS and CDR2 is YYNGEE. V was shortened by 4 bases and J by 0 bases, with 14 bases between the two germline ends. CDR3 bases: TGTGCCAGCAGCTCCCCAGGGGCGAGCTCCTACAATGAGCAGTTCTTC. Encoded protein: CASSSPGASSYNEQFF. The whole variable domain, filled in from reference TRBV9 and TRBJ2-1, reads DSGVTQTPKHLITATGQRVTLRCSPRSGDLSVYWYQQSLDQGLQFLIQYYNGEERAKGNILERFSAQQFPDLHSELNLSSLELGDSALYFCASSSPGASSYNEQFFGPGTRLTVL.

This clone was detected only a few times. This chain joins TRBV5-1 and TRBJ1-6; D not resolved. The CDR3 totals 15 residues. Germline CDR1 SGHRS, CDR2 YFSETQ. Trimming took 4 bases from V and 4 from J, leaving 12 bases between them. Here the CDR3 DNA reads TGCGCCAGCAGCCCGGAGAGGTCGTATAATTCACCCCTCCACTTT. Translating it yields CASSPERSYNSPLHF.

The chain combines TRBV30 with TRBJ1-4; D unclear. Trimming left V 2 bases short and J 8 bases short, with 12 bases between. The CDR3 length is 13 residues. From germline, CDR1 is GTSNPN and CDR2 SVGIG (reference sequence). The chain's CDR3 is CAWSPRPREKLFF. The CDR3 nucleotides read TGTGCCTGGAGTCCCCGCCCCCGGGAAAAACTGTTTTTT.

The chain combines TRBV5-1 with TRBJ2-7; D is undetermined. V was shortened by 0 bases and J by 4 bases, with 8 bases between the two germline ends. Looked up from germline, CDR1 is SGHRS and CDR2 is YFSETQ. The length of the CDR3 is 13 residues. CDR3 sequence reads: CASSLDSQYEQYF. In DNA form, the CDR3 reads TGCGCCAGCAGCTTGGACAGCCAGTACGAGCAGTACTTC.

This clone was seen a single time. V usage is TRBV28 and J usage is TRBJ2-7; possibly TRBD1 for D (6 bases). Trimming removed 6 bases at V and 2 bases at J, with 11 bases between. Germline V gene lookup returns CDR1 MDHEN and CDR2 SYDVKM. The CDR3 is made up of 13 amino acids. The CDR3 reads CASSRGQTYEQYF. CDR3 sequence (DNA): TGTGCCAGCAGCCGAGGACAGACCTACGAGCAGTACTTC.

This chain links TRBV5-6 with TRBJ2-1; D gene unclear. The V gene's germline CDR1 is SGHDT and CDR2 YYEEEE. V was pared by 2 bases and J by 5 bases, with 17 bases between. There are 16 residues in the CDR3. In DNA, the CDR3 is TGTGCCAGCAGCTTCCCACCCACGCTTACTAACAATGAGCAGTTCTTC. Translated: CASSFPPTLTNNEQFF.

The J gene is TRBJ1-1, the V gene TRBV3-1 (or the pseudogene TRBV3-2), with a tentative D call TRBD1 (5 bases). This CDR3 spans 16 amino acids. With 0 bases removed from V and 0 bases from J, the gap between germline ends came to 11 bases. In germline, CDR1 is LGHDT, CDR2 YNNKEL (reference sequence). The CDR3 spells CASSQDQGALNTEAFF. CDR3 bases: TGTGCCAGCAGCCAAGATCAAGGGGCTTTGAACACTGAAGCTTTCTTT.

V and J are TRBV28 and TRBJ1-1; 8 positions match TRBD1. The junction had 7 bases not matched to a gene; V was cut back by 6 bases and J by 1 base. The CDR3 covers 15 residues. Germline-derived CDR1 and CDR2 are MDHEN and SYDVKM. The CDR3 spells CASRRQGRRNTEAFF. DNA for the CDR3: TGTGCCAGCAGACGACAGGGGCGGCGGAACACTGAAGCTTTCTTT.

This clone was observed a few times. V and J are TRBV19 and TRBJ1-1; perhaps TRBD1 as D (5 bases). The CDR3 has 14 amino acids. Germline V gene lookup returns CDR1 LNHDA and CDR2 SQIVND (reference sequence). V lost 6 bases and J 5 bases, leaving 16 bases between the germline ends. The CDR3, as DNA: TGTGCCAGTAGCCTGACCCGAAGGGGTACTGAAGCTTTCTTT. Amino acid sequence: CASSLTRRGTEAFF.

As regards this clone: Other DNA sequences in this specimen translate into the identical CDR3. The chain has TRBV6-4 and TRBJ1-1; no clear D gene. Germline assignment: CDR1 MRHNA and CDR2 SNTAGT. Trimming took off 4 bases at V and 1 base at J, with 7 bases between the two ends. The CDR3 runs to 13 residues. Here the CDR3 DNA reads TGTGCCAGCAGTGTTACACAGAACACTGAAGCTTTCTTT. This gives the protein CASSVTQNTEAFF.

CDR3 region: CATSETNTYEQYF. CDR3 nucleotide sequence: TGTGCCACCAGCGAGACAAACACCTACGAGCAGTACTTC. V gene TRBV15 combines with J gene TRBJ2-7, with D unclear. This CDR3 contains 13 residues. CDR1 and CDR2 from the germline V gene are LNHNV and YYDKDF (reference sequence). V was pared by 5 bases and J by 2 bases, with 10 bases between. Combining the CDR3 with reference TRBV15 and TRBJ2-7 gives the whole variable domain DAMVIQNPRYQVTQFGKPVTLSCSQTLNHNVMYWYQQKSSQAPKLLFHYYDKDFNNEADTPDNFQSRRPNTSFCFLDIRSPGLGDTAMYLCATSETNTYEQYFGPGTRLTVT.

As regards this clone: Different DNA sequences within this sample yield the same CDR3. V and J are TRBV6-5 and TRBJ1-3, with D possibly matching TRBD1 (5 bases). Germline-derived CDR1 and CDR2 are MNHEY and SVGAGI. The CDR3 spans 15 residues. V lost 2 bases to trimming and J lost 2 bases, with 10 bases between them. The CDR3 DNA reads TGTGCCAGCAGTTACCGGGGGGGAACTGGAAACACCATATATTTT. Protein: CASSYRGGTGNTIYF.